One TCR beta chain is described in this entry. Its antigen remains unidentified. Base qualities are missing; no much larger clone stands one base away. The library was built by means of the immunoSEQ multiplex PCR assay. RNA was extracted from all samples and reverse transcribed into cDNA, which served as template for TCR sequencing. SuperScript III was used to make first-strand cDNA, primed with a 2:1 mix of oligo-dT and random hexamers. A synthetic immune receptor repertoire was used to measure amplification bias, and any remaining bias was corrected computationally. In the source study's methods: After raw reads were preprocessed to remove errors, the CDR3 was defined following IMGT conventions as running from the conserved cysteine to phenylalanine. Clonality was calculated as 1 minus Shannon entropy normalized by log2 of the number of productive unique TCRs. Scalp TCRbeta sequences were cross-referenced with sorted blood CD4 and CD8 repertoires so that the CD4 or CD8 identity of scalp clones could be inferred. The immuneACCESS repertoire file appears here via TCRdb, limited to in-frame rearrangements. These files lack a portion of the clones; in checked studies, under half of the deficit traces to unresolved V genes, and the cause of the others is not known. That table gives V, J and clone size, and the DNA gave D and trimming. The sample table holds more than 95,000 clones, of which roughly two fifths were seen once. The ten most abundant clones make up about 3.1% of the sample.

These data belong to a study of CD8+ T cells in alopecia areata (dated by TCRdb to the late 2010s). Some background on the complete study: Treated patients were enrolled in an open-label pilot trial of oral tofacitinib at 5 to 10 mg twice daily for moderate-to-severe alopecia areata. Patients received tofacitinib for 6 to 18 months and were then followed off drug for 6 months to check for delayed response and recurrence. In both human patients and the C3H/HeJ mouse model, the study applied high-throughput TCRbeta sequencing to look at T cell clonal expansion in alopecia areata. On the human side, TCRbeta sequencing was run on scalp tissue and on sorted CD4+ and CD8+ peripheral blood T cells from healthy controls and from alopecia areata patients with either patchy or totalis/universalis disease. Tofacitinib-treated patients had biopsies at baseline and at 4 and 24 weeks of treatment, with a later scalp biopsy in several patients. Scalp clonality was compared among normal scalp (n=4), patchy alopecia areata scalp (n=8), and alopecia totalis/universalis scalp (n=8). The RNA source kit depended on sample type: the PAXgene miRNA kit for fixed scalp, the miRNeasy kit for PBMCs, and the RNeasy kit for mouse skin. immunoSEQ multiplex PCR using 35 Vbeta forward primers and 13 Jbeta reverse primers was used to amplify TCRbeta CDR3 regions. The paper as a whole reports these results and caveats: Compared with normal scalp, lesional scalp had higher clonality and more expanded CD8+ clones, particularly in alopecia totalis/universalis, a pattern that suggests antigenic drive. Unlike mouse skin, where gammadelta T cells dominate, normal human skin contains resident alphabeta T cells that get sequenced too, which complicates analysis of the scalp TCR repertoire. TCR sequences shared between patients were less clear than in mice, possibly partly because of HLA diversity in the patient population.

Peripheral blood and lesional scalp punch biopsies were obtained from patients with alopecia areata. PBMCs were separated by density centrifugation and stained for CD3, CD4 and CD8, after which CD4+ and CD8+ T cells were sorted on a FACSAria. The clonotype originates from a human donor with alopecia areata. The specimen sequenced was CD4+ T cells sorted from blood.

The base sequence is TGTGCCAGCAGTCCTAGCGGGAGGCCCTACAATGAGCAGTTCTTC. This codes for CASSPSGRPYNEQFF. The chain was built from TRBV28 and TRBJ2-1; 11 nucleotides in the junction match TRBD2. Compared with germline, V lacks 5 bases and J lacks 2 bases; bases without a gene match: 2. The CDR3, cysteine through phenylalanine, is 15 amino acids long. Only CDR3 DNA remains: 45 bases, in frame from the first base. According to the germline V gene, CDR1 reads MDHEN and CDR2 reads SYDVKM.